Sequencing of this TCR beta chain was carried out in a study of cytomegalovirus exposure and HLA in healthy donors. Study-level background: The early release's HLA-typed donors yielded 78 million or so unique TCRs. Study-wide results and caveats: As immune exposure information, only CMV serostatus was available. A later analysis reportedly identified an Asian-associated ancestry cluster as carrying fewer N-insertions than the approximately 670-donor mean.

Vbeta (60) and Jbeta (13) primers were used in the PCR. TCRdb keeps only in-frame clones here, not all; method: immunoSEQ multiplex PCR. Among roughly 76,000 clones, roughly 90% were seen once, and the ten largest hold roughly 2%. Points on this clone: The antigen is undetermined.

CDR3 length: 15 residues. The germline V gene has CDR1 LNHDA and CDR2 SQIVND (reference sequence). The V end lost 4 bases, the J end lost 5 bases, and 15 bases lay between the germline ends. This sequence joins TRBV19 and TRBJ2-1, with D perhaps matching TRBD1 (6 bases). Input material: PBMCs. This sequence was found in a woman in her 30s in good health and CMV-seronegative. CDR3 in amino acids: CASSTDSGRHNEQFF. CDR3 sequence (DNA): TGTGCCAGTAGTACGGACAGTGGCCGGCACAATGAGCAGTTCTTC.